A selection of T cell receptor beta chains follows, all from one sample in a study of T cell responses to AZD1222 COVID-19 vaccine. The data were produced by immunoSEQ multiplex PCR, yet TCRdb's version contains in-frame clones alone and is incomplete. The data contain some 140,000 clones, 75% to 95% of them singletons. The sequences come from peripheral blood, collected 28 days after the second AZD1222 dose. The receptors stem from an adult who received the AZD1222 COVID-19 vaccine. CDR3s include the opening cysteine and the closing phenylalanine or tryptophan. A D gene is named only where the DNA matches it firmly. Rows give clone size only sometimes, using once, few, many, or a class for an expanded clone.

d_call	cdr3_length	clone_size	v_call	j_call	cdr3_nt	cdr3_aa
TRBD1	14	-	TRBV6-1	TRBJ1-2	TGTGCCAGCAGTGAATTTAGACAGGGTCGAGGCTACACCTTC	CASSEFRQGRGYTF
-	11	once	TRBV5-6	TRBJ1-1	TGTGCCAGCAGTTTCAACACTGAAGCTTTCTTT	CASSFNTEAFF
TRBD1	14	-	TRBV6-6	TRBJ1-2	TGTGCCAGCAGACCGGGACAGGGTAACTATGGCTACACCTTC	CASRPGQGNYGYTF
-	16	-	TRBV9	TRBJ1-2	TGTGCCAGCAGCGTAGGGAGCCAGCAGACTAACTATGGCTACACCTTC	CASSVGSQQTNYGYTF
-	14	-	TRBV7-9	TRBJ1-3	TGTGCCAGCAGCTCCGTGCGCTCTGGAAACACCATATATTTT	CASSSVRSGNTIYF
-	12	few	TRBV5-4	TRBJ2-7	TGTGCCAGCAGCTTTTGGACCTACGAGCAGTACTTC	CASSFWTYEQYF
TRBD2	15	-	TRBV10-2	TRBJ2-1	TGCGCCAGCAGTGAGCCAGCGGGGGGAGACAATGAGCAGTTCTTC	CASSEPAGGDNEQFF
TRBD2	14	-	TRBV24-1	TRBJ2-3	TGTGCCACCAGTGGGGGGGGTATGGGAGATACGCAGTATTTT	CATSGGGMGDTQYF
-	14	-	TRBV6-5	TRBJ2-4	TGTGCCAGCAGTCCGTCGGGGGCAGGGTGGGTTCAGTACTTC	CASSPSGAGWVQYF
TRBD1	15	-	TRBV11-2	TRBJ2-2	TGTGCCAGCAGCTTAAGACAGGGGGCGACCGGGGAGCTGTTTTTT	CASSLRQGATGELFF
-	13	-	TRBV9	TRBJ2-5	TGTGCCAGCAGCTTGTCCTCAGGGGAGACCCAGTACTTC	CASSLSSGETQYF
TRBD2	16	once	TRBV11-3	TRBJ2-3	TGTGCCAGCAGCTTCTGGACTAGCGGATCCACAGATACGCAGTATTTT	CASSFWTSGSTDTQYF
TRBD1	14	-	TRBV2	TRBJ1-1	TGTGCCAGCAGTGTGACAGGGCCGTACACTGAAGCTTTCTTT	CASSVTGPYTEAFF
-	14	-	TRBV6-1	TRBJ1-2	TGTGCCAGCAGTGAACTCGGTGGGGACTATGGCTACACCTTC	CASSELGGDYGYTF
TRBD1	16	-	TRBV19	TRBJ1-5	TGTGCCAGTAGTATTTACCCGGGACAGGGAAATCAGCCCCAGCATTTT	CASSIYPGQGNQPQHF
-	15	-	TRBV7-2	TRBJ2-6	TGTGCCAGCAGCCCCCGTCTCTCTGGGGCCAACGTCCTGACTTTC	CASSPRLSGANVLTF
TRBD2	15	-	TRBV3-1/TRBV3-2	TRBJ2-7	TGTGCCAGCAGCCAGACTAGCGGGGGGACTAACGAGCAGTACTTC	CASSQTSGGTNEQYF
TRBD1	15	-	TRBV5-8	TRBJ2-7	TGTGCCAGCAGCCACGGGACAGCATATTCCTACGAGCAGTACTTC	CASSHGTAYSYEQYF
-	13	-	TRBV12-3/TRBV12-4	TRBJ1-1	TGTGCCAGCAGTTTAGGCGGCAACACTGAAGCTTTCTTT	CASSLGGNTEAFF
-	13	-	TRBV6-5	TRBJ1-1	TGTGCCAGCAGTTATAACTCGGACGCTGAAGCTTTCTTT	CASSYNSDAEAFF
-	17	-	TRBV4-1	TRBJ1-2	TGCGCCAGCAGCCCCCCCAAGTCGGACAGCCTGGCCTATGGCTACACCTTC	CASSPPKSDSLAYGYTF
-	15	-	TRBV11-3	TRBJ2-1	TGTGCCAGCAGCTTAGGAGGGACTCCCTACAATGAGCAGTTCTTC	CASSLGGTPYNEQFF
TRBD2	17	-	TRBV7-8	TRBJ2-3	TGTGCCAGCAGCTGGAAAGGACTAGCGGGGGGAACAGATACGCAGTATTTT	CASSWKGLAGGTDTQYF
-	13	-	TRBV19	TRBJ1-4	TGTGCCAGTAGTATATCAACTAATGAAAAACTGTTTTTT	CASSISTNEKLFF
-	14	once	TRBV18	TRBJ2-5	TGTGCCAGCTCTGCAAACCTAGTCCAAGAGACCCAGTACTTC	CASSANLVQETQYF
-	15	-	TRBV6-5	TRBJ1-4	TGTGCCAGCAGTTACTCCGGGGTCGAGGCTGAAAAACTGTTTTTT	CASSYSGVEAEKLFF
-	15	-	TRBV10-3	TRBJ1-5	TGTGCCATCAGCCCCGGCGACCTAAGCAATCAGCCCCAGCATTTT	CAISPGDLSNQPQHF
TRBD2	15	-	TRBV4-3	TRBJ2-1	TGCGCCAGCAGCCAAGAGGGCGGGAGGGCCGGTGAGCAGTTCTTC	CASSQEGGRAGEQFF
TRBD2	19	-	TRBV5-1	TRBJ2-3	TGCGCCAGCAGCTTGACCCGACTAGCGGGAGGGCCGGGCACAGATACGCAGTATTTT	CASSLTRLAGGPGTDTQYF
-	10	-	TRBV19	TRBJ1-1	TGTGCCAGTAGTCAGGGACGAGCTTTCTTT	CASSQGRAFF
TRBD1	15	-	TRBV3-1/TRBV3-2	TRBJ1-2	TGTGCCAGCAGCCCGACAGGGGGCGCGATTCATGGCTACACCTTC	CASSPTGGAIHGYTF
TRBD2	16	-	TRBV7-6	TRBJ2-3	TGTGCCAGCAGCTTACTAGCGGGGGCCTCCACAGATACGCAGTATTTT	CASSLLAGASTDTQYF
-	15	-	TRBV5-5	TRBJ2-2	TGTGCCAGCAGCCGCCGGCAGGGGAACACCGGGGAGCTGTTTTTT	CASSRRQGNTGELFF
-	11	-	TRBV28	TRBJ1-5	TGTGCCAGCAGTTCCGATCAGCCCCAGCATTTT	CASSSDQPQHF
-	12	-	TRBV11-2	TRBJ1-2	TGTGCCAGCAGCTTAATGGCATCCCTCTACACCTTC	CASSLMASLYTF
-	14	-	TRBV19	TRBJ1-2	TGTGCCAGTACCATGGGTGGGGTACATGGTGGCTACACCTTC	CASTMGGVHGGYTF
-	15	-	TRBV5-5	TRBJ1-1	TGTGCCAGCAGCCAACAGGTCACCGGGTGGACTGGAGCTTTCTTT	CASSQQVTGWTGAFF
TRBD1	13	-	TRBV18	TRBJ1-4	TGTGCCAGCTCACCCGGACAGGAAGAAAAACTGTTTTTT	CASSPGQEEKLFF
-	14	-	TRBV6-5	TRBJ1-2	TGTGCCAGCAGTCGGGGGGGAGGTTATTATGGCTACACCTTC	CASSRGGGYYGYTF
-	13	-	TRBV30	TRBJ1-1	TGTGCCGTCGATCGGGGGATTAACACTGAAGCTTTCTTT	CAVDRGINTEAFF
-	15	-	TRBV30	TRBJ2-4	TGTGCCTGGAGCATCAAGAGCCTAGCCAAAAACATTCAGTACTTC	CAWSIKSLAKNIQYF
TRBD2	15	-	TRBV9	TRBJ2-3	TGTGCCAGCAGCGCAAGACTAGCGGGAACAGATACGCAGTATTTT	CASSARLAGTDTQYF